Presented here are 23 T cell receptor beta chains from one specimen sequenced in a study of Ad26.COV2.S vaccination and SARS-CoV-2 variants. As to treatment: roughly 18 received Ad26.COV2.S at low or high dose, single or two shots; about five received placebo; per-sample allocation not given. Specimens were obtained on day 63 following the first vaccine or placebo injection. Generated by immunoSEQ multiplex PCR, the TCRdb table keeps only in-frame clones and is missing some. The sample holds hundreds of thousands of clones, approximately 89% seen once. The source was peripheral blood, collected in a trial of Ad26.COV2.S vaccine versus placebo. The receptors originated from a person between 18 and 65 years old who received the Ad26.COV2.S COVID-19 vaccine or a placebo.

This CDR3 reads CASSPGGLRSYEQYF. CDR3 sequence (DNA): TGTGCCAGCTCTCCAGGGGGACTTAGGTCCTACGAGCAGTACTTC. The chain links TRBV18 to TRBJ2-7; possible D gene TRBD1, 7 bases. The germline gives CDR1 KGHSH, CDR2 LQKENI. The length of the CDR3 is 15 residues. V lost 6 bases to trimming and J lost 1 base, with 16 bases between them.

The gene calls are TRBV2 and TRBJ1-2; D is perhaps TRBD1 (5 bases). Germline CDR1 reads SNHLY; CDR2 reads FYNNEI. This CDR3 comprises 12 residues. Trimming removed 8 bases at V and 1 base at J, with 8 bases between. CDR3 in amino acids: CASQGGNYGYTF. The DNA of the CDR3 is TGTGCCAGCCAGGGAGGTAACTATGGCTACACCTTC.

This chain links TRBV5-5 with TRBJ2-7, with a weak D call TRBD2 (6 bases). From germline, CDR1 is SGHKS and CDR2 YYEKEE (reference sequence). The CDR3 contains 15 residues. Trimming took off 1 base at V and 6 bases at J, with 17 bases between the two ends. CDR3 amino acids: CASSLRWGEGSEQYF. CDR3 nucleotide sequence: TGTGCCAGCAGCTTGCGGTGGGGGGAAGGATCCGAGCAGTACTTC.

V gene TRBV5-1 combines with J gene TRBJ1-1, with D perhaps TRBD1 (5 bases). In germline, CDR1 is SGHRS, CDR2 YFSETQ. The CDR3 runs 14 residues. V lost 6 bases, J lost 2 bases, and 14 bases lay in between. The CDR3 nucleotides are TGCGCCAGCAAACAGGACAACCAAAACACTGAAGCTTTCTTT. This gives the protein CASKQDNQNTEAFF.

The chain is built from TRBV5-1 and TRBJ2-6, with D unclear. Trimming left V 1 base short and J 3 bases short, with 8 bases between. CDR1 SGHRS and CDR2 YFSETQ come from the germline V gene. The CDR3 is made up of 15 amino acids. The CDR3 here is CASSLTGFGANVLTF. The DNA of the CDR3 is TGCGCCAGCAGCTTGACTGGTTTTGGGGCCAACGTCCTGACTTTC.

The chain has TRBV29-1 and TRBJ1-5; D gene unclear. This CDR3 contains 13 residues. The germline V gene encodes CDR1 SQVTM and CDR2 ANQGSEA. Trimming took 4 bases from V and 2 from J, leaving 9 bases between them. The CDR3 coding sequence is TGCAGCGTTGGTTTCGAGGGCAATCAGCCCCAGCATTTT. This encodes CSVGFEGNQPQHF.

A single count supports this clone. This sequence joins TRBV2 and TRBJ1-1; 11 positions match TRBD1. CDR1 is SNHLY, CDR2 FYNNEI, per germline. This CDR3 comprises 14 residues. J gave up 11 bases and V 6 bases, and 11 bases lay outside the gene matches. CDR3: CASRSRTGGLFAFF. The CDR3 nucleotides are TGTGCCAGCAGAAGTCGGACAGGGGGCCTTTTTGCTTTCTTT.

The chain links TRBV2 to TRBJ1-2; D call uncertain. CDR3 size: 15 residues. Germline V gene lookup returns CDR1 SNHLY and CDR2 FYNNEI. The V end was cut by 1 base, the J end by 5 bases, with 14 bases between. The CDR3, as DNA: TGTGCCAGCAGTGAAGAGGGTGCGACATGGTATGGCTACACCTTC. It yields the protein CASSEEGATWYGYTF.

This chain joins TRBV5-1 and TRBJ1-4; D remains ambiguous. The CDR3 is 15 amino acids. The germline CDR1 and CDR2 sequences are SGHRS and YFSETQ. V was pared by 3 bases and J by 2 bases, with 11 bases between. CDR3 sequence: CASSSAPATNEKLFF. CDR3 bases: TGCGCCAGCAGCTCAGCCCCGGCGACTAATGAAAAACTGTTTTTT. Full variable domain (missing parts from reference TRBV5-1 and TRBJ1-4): KAGVTQTPRYLIKTRGQQVTLSCSPISGHRSVSWYQQTPGQGLQFLFEYFSETQRNKGNFPGRFSGRQFSNSRSEMNVSTLELGDSALYLCASSSAPATNEKLFFGSGTQLSVL.

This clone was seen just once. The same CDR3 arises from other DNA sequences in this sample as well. CDR3 DNA sequence: TGTGCCAGCAGCGGGACCGGAGGCAATCAGCCCCAGCATTTT. It codes for CASSGTGGNQPQHF. The genes are TRBV2 and TRBJ1-5; possible D gene TRBD1, 5 bases. In germline, CDR1 is SNHLY, CDR2 FYNNEI. The CDR3 is 14 amino acids. V lost 6 bases and J lost 2, with 11 bases in between.

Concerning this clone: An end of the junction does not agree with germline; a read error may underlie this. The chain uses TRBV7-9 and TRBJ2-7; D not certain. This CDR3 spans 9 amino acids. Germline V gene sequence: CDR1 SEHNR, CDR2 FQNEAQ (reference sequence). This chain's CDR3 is CASSLLDFF. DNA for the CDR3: TGTGCCAGCAGCTTACTCGACTTCTTC.

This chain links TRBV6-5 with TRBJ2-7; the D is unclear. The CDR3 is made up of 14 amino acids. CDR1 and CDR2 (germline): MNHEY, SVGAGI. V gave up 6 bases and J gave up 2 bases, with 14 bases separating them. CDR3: CASSQGTLTYEQYF. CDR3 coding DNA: TGTGCCAGCAGCCAAGGCACACTAACCTACGAGCAGTACTTC.

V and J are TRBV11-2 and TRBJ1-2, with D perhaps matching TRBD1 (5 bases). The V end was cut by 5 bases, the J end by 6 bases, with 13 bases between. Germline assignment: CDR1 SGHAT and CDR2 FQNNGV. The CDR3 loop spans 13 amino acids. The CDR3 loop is CASSPQGSHGYTF. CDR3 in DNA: TGTGCCAGCAGCCCCCAGGGATCCCATGGCTACACCTTC.

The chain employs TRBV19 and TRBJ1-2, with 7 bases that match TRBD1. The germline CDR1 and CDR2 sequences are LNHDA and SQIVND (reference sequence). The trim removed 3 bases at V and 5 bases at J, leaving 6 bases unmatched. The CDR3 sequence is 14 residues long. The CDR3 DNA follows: TGTGCCAGTAGTATGTCGACAGGGCTTTATGGCTACACCTTC. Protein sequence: CASSMSTGLYGYTF.

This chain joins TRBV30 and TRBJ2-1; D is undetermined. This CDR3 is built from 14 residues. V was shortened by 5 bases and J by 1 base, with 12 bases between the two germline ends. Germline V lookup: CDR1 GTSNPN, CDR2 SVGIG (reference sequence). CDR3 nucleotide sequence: TGTGCCTGGCAGCTAGGAGCATCCTACAATGAGCAGTTCTTC. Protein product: CAWQLGASYNEQFF.

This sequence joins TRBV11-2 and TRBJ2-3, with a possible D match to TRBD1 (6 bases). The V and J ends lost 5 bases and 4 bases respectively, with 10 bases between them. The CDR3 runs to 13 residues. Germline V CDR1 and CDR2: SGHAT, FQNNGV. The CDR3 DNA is TGTGCCAGCAGCCCCCCAGGGGCAGATACGCAGTATTTT. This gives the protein CASSPPGADTQYF.

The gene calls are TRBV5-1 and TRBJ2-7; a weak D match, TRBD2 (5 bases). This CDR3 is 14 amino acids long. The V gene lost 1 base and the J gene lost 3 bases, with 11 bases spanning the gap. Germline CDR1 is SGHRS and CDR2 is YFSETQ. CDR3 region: CASSLLGNVYEQYF. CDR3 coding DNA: TGCGCCAGCAGCTTGCTCGGGAATGTCTACGAGCAGTACTTC.

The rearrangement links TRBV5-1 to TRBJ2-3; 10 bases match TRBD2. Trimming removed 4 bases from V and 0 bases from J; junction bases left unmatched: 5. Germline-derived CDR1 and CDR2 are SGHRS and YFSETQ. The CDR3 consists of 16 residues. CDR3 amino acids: CASSAGTSESTDTQYF. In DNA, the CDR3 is TGCGCCAGCAGCGCTGGGACTAGCGAAAGCACAGATACGCAGTATTTT.

The chain's CDR3 is CASSGRESYEQYF. In DNA, the CDR3 is TGTGCCAGCAGTGGACGGGAATCCTACGAGCAGTACTTC. The chain carries TRBV12-3 or TRBV12-4 and TRBJ2-7; maybe TRBD2 (5 bases). With 5 bases removed from V and 1 base from J, the gap between germline ends came to 9 bases. The CDR3 sequence is 13 residues long.

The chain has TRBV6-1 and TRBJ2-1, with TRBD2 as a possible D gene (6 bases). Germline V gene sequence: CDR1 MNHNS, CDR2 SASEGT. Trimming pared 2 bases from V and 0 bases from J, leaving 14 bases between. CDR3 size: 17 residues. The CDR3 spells CASSESVGGSSYNEQFF. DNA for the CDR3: TGTGCCAGCAGTGAATCCGTCGGAGGGAGCTCCTACAATGAGCAGTTCTTC.

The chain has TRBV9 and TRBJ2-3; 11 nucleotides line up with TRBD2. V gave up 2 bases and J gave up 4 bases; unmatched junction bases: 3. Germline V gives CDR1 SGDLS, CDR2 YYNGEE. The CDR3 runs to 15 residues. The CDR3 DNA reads TGTGCCAGCAGCGTTAGCGGGGGGGTATCAGATACGCAGTATTTT. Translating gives CASSVSGGVSDTQYF.

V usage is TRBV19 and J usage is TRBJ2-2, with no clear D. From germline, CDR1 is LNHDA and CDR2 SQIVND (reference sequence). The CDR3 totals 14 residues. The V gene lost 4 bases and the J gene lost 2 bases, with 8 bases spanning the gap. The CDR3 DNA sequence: TGTGCCAGTAGTACGACTGGAAACACCGGGGAGCTGTTTTTT. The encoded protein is CASSTTGNTGELFF. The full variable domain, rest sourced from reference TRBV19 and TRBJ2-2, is DGGITQSPKYLFRKEGQNVTLSCEQNLNHDAMYWYRQDPGQGLRLIYYSQIVNDFQKGDIAEGYSVSREKKESFPLTVTSAQKNPTAFYLCASSTTGNTGELFFGEGSRLTVL.

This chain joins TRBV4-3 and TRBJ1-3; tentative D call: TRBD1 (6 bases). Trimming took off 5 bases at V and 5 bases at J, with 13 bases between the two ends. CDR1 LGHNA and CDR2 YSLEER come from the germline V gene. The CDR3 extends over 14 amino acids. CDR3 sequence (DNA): TGCGCCAGCAGCTCCCCCGGGACAAGAAACACCATATATTTT. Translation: CASSSPGTRNTIYF.